This T cell receptor beta chain originates from a study of T cells after yellow fever vaccination (dated by TCRdb to the late 2010s). Looking at the study overall: The SMART-Seq v4 Ultra Low Input RNA kit was used to prepare libraries from fractions with low cell numbers. To follow T-cell clones before and after primary and booster YFV17D yellow fever vaccination, bulk TCR alpha and beta repertoires were sequenced over time. The cohort comprised two healthy male donors, one aged 18 to 30 and one aged 30 to 40 years. Bulk PBMC replicates and cell subsets were isolated from blood drawn at multiple timepoints before and after both primary and secondary immunization. General findings and caveats noted by the study authors: Compared with the primary T-cell response, the secondary T-cell response was faster but weaker, reaching its peak on day 5 rather than on day 15. Because the study included only a couple of donors, the extent to which the findings can be generalized is limited. Computational filtering was required because FACS-sorted repertoires could contain abundant contaminating clonotypes from the bulk population. A small share of clonotypes was detected in both CD4 and CD8 compartments, with the overlap likely arising from convergent recombination. Most clones expanded after primary vaccination were re-detected after the booster (96% of CD4 and around 88% of CD8), suggesting broad memory maintenance.

Sequenced using an Illumina NovaSeq 6000. TCR cDNA was synthesized by 5'RACE template switching, through which a universal primer site and unique molecular identifiers were introduced. cDNA synthesis was primed from both the TCR alpha and TCR beta constant segments. Libraries were amplified in two PCR steps, with sample barcodes and sequencing adapters added in the second step. Sequencing of libraries was done on Illumina HiSeq 2500 (2x100 bp) or NovaSeq (2x150 bp). In the authors' own workflow: MIGEC was used to demultiplex reads and collapse the reads into UMI consensus sequences, and MiXCR was used for V(D)J alignment. Using edgeR on replicate PBMC samples, clonotypes were called vaccine-responding if FDR was below 0.01 and the log2 fold change was above 5 up to day 15. Bulk clonotypes were assigned CD4 or CD8 identity according to which sequenced CD4 or CD8 repertoire held them at higher abundance. TCRdb took the public reads, trimmed them with fastp at Q25, ran MiXCR for clone calling and kept in-frame beta chains. One record per CDR3 amino acid sequence lists the most common genes and DNA. The authors' filters were not applied to this entry. Within this sample are 350,000 to 450,000 distinct CDR3 sequences, with over 15% of them counted one time only. The ten most abundant clones make up roughly a sixth of the sample.

The CDR3 runs 13 residues from the cysteine to the phenylalanine. Only CDR3 DNA is held: 39 bases, read in frame from base 1. For CDR1 and CDR2, the germline V gene lists SGHTA and FQGTGA. Trimming takes 3 bases off V and 4 bases off J; junction bases not matched to a gene: 2. The treatment or condition label, read with the paper, signifies: live attenuated yellow fever vaccine strain. At each blood-draw timepoint, two biological replicates of bulk PBMCs were collected. A standard Ficoll-Paque protocol was used to isolate PBMCs from peripheral blood. RNA was extracted with TriZol from bulk PBMCs, CD4 and CD8 fractions, and dextramer-positive and dextramer-negative fractions. Comments on this clonotype: Its cognate antigen has yet to be identified. Since a much larger clone is just one base distant, this may be a read error.

This material consisted of PBMCs, taken before the yellow fever booster vaccination. The sequence was obtained from a man aged 18-30 years who received the YFV17D yellow fever vaccine. The chain links TRBV7-3 with TRBJ1-1; TRBD1 matches 7 bases in the middle. The sequenced DNA: TGTGCCAGCAGCTTGGGACAGCCCACTGAAGCTTTCTTT. This is translated as CASSLGQPTEAFF.